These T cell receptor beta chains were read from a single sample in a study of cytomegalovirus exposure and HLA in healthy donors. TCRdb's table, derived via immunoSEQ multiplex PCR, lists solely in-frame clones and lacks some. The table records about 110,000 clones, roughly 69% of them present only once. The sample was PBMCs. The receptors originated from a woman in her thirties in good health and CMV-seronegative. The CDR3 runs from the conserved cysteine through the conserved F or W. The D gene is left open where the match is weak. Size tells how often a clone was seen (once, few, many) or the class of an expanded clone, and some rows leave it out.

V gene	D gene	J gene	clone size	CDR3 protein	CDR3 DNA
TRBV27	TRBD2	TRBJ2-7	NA	CASSPLMLAGGYEQYF	TGTGCCAGCTCCCCCTTGATGCTAGCGGGAGGCTACGAGCAGTACTTC
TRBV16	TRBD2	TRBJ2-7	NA	CASSQFAGVGEQYF	TGTGCCAGCAGCCAATTCGCGGGAGTGGGCGAGCAGTACTTC
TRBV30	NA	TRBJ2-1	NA	CAWSANSFDEQFF	TGTGCCTGGAGCGCCAATAGTTTCGATGAGCAGTTCTTC
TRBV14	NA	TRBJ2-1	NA	CASSQDPGYNEQFF	TGTGCCAGCAGCCAAGATCCGGGTTACAATGAGCAGTTCTTC
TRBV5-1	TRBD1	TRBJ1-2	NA	CASSPRTGDGYTF	TGCGCCAGCAGCCCTCGGACAGGGGATGGCTACACCTTC
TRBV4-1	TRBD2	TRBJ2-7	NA	CASSQDRDYGVDEQYF	TGCGCCAGCAGCCAAGATCGGGACTATGGGGTTGACGAGCAGTACTTC
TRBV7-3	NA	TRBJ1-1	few	CASSMTVGTEAFF	TGTGCCAGCAGCATGACAGTTGGGACTGAAGCTTTCTTT
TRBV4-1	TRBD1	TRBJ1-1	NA	CASSHNNPPRGGTEAFF	TGCGCCAGCAGCCACAATAACCCCCCCCGAGGGGGCACTGAGGCTTTCTTT
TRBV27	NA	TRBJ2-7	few	CASREGSYEQYF	TGTGCCAGCAGGGAGGGCTCCTACGAGCAGTACTTC
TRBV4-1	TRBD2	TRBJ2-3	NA	CASSQVAGVSGEDTQYF	TGCGCCAGCAGCCAAGTAGCGGGAGTCTCGGGCGAGGATACGCAGTATTTT
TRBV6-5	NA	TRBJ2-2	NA	CASSIRAGELFF	TGTGCCAGCAGCATCAGGGCCGGGGAGCTGTTTTTT
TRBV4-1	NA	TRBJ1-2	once	CASSQVLSGYGYTF	TGCGCCAGCAGCCAAGTCTTGTCGGGGTATGGCTACACCTTC
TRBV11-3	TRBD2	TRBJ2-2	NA	CASSLGGLEAAGELFF	TGTGCCAGCAGCTTAGGGGGACTAGAAGCGGCCGGGGAGCTGTTTTTT
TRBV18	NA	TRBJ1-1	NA	CASSPFQGNTEAFF	TGTGCCAGCTCACCATTCCAGGGGAACACTGAAGCTTTCTTT
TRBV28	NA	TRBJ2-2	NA	CASDSRLTGELFF	TGTGCCAGCGACTCAAGGCTCACCGGGGAGCTGTTTTTT
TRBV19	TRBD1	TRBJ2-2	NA	CASSVYGTGGTGELFF	TGTGCCAGTAGTGTTTACGGGACAGGGGGCACCGGGGAGCTGTTTTTT
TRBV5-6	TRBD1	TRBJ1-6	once	CASSLAPRTGRTSPLHF	TGTGCCAGCAGCTTGGCCCCCAGGACAGGGAGAACCTCACCCCTCCACTTT
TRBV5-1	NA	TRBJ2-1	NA	CASSLRTRDEQFF	TGCGCCAGCAGCTTACGGACGAGGGATGAGCAGTTCTTC
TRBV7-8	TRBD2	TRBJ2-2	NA	CASSPSAGGANTGELFF	TGTGCCAGCAGCCCTTCAGCGGGAGGGGCGAACACCGGGGAGCTGTTTTTT
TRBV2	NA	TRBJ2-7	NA	CASSEGENYEQYF	TGTGCCAGCAGTGAAGGCGAGAACTACGAGCAGTACTTC
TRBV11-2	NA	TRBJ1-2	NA	CASSRTVAPGYGYTF	TGTGCCAGCAGCCGGACAGTGGCACCGGGCTATGGCTACACCTTC
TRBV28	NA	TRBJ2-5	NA	CASSWGGHRSQETQYF	TGTGCCAGCAGTTGGGGGGGACACCGCTCCCAAGAGACCCAGTACTTC
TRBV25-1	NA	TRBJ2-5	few	CASSEFRGELPETQYF	TGTGCCAGCAGTGAATTCAGGGGTGAATTACCGGAGACCCAGTACTTC
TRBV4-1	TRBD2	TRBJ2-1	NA	CASSLLAGLRDEQFF	TGCGCCAGCAGTCTTCTAGCGGGACTTCGGGATGAGCAGTTCTTC
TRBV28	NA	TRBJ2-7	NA	CASSFLGHRTYEQYF	TGTGCCAGCAGTTTTCTGGGGCACCGGACCTACGAGCAGTACTTC
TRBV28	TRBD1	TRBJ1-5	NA	CASSDSGTGEWGSNQPQHF	TGTGCCAGCAGCGACTCCGGGACAGGGGAGTGGGGTAGCAATCAGCCCCAGCATTTT
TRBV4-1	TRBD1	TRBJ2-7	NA	CASSQESDRGLYEQYF	TGCGCCAGCAGCCAAGAAAGCGACAGGGGGCTCTACGAGCAGTACTTC
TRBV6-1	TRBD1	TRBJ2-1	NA	CASSSQGDSYNEQFF	TGTGCCAGCAGTTCCCAGGGGGACTCCTACAATGAGCAGTTCTTC
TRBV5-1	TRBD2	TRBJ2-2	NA	CASSLRVASGTGELFF	TGCGCCAGCAGCTTGCGCGTTGCTAGCGGGACAGGGGAGCTGTTTTTT
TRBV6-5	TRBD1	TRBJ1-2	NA	CASSRDRVGYTF	TGTGCCAGCAGTAGGGACAGGGTTGGCTACACCTTC
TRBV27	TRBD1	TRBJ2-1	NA	CASSSTGVHEQFF	TGTGCCAGCAGTTCAACAGGGGTACATGAGCAGTTCTTC
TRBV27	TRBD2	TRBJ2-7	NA	CASSWTSGASYEQYF	TGTGCCAGCAGTTGGACTAGCGGGGCCTCCTACGAGCAGTACTTC
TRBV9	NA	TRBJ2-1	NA	CASSVGRGRSYNEQFF	TGTGCCAGCAGCGTAGGAAGGGGGAGATCCTACAATGAGCAGTTCTTC
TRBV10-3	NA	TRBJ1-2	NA	CAISESRVGGIYGYTF	TGTGCCATCAGTGAGTCCAGGGTCGGGGGTATATACGGCTACACCTTC
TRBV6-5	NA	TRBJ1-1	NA	CASGRRAFF	TGTGCCAGCGGGAGGAGAGCTTTCTTT
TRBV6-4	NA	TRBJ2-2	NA	CASSDRGTGELFF	TGTGCCAGCAGTGACAGGGGGACCGGGGAGCTGTTTTTT
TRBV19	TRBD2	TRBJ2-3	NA	CASNRASGSLSTDTQYF	TGTGCCAGTAATCGCGCTAGCGGGAGTCTTAGCACAGATACGCAGTATTTT
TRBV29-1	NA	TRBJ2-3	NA	CSVVGAGRGVYTQYF	TGCAGCGTTGTGGGAGCGGGAAGGGGGGTTTATACGCAGTATTTT
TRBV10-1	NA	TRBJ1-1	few	CASSERRQGGTEAFF	TGCGCCAGCAGTGAACGGCGGCAGGGAGGGACTGAAGCTTTCTTT
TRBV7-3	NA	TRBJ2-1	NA	CASSPGLATDNEQFF	TGTGCCAGCAGCCCCGGTTTAGCGACCGACAATGAGCAGTTCTTC
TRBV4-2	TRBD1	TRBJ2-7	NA	CASSQDRGQNEQYF	TGTGCCAGCAGCCAAGACAGGGGGCAGAACGAGCAGTACTTC
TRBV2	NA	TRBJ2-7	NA	CASSESPTGTYEQYF	TGTGCCAGCAGCGAATCGCCCACAGGGACCTACGAGCAGTACTTC
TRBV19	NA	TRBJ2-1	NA	CASSSGTLNNEQFF	TGTGCCAGTAGTTCCGGGACACTAAACAATGAGCAGTTCTTC
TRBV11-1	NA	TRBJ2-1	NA	CASSLLRAGSSYNEQFF	TGTGCCAGCAGCCTCTTGAGGGCGGGGAGCTCCTACAATGAGCAGTTCTTC
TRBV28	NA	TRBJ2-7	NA	CASSNLVSSYEQYF	TGTGCCAGCAGCAACCTCGTGAGCTCCTACGAGCAGTACTTC
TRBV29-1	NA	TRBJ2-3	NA	CSVGLLGTDTQYF	TGCAGCGTTGGACTTCTGGGCACAGATACGCAGTATTTT
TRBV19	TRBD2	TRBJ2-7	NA	CASSNGLAGGLKTYEQYF	TGTGCCAGTAGTAACGGACTAGCGGGAGGGCTAAAAACCTACGAGCAGTACTTC
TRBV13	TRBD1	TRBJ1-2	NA	CASSFIRGPDGYTF	TGTGCCAGCAGCTTCATCAGGGGGCCGGATGGCTACACCTTC
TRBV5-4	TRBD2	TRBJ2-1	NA	CASSFPGTRSHNEQFF	TGTGCCAGCAGCTTTCCCGGGACTAGGTCGCACAATGAGCAGTTCTTC
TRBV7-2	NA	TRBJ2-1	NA	CASSSILTNEQFF	TGTGCCAGCAGCTCGATTTTAACAAATGAGCAGTTCTTC
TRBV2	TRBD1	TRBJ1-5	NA	CASSGQGAQPQHF	TGTGCCAGCAGCGGACAGGGGGCTCAGCCCCAGCATTTT
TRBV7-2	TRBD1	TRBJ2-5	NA	CASSPQTGGAEETQYF	TGTGCCAGCAGCCCGCAGACAGGGGGCGCGGAAGAGACCCAGTACTTC
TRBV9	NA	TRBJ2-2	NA	CASSVGGTGELFF	TGTGCCAGCAGCGTGGGGGGAACCGGGGAGCTGTTTTTT